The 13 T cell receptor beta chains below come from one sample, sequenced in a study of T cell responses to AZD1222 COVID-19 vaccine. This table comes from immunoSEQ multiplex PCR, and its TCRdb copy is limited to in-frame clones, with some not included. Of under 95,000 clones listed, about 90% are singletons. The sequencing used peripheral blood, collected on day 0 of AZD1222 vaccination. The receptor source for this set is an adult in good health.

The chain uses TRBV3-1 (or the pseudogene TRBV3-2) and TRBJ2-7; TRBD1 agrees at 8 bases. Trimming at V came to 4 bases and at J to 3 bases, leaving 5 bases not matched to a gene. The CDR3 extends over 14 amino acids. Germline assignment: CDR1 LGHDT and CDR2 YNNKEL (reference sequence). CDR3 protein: CASSLQTGVYEQYF. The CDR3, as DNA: TGTGCCAGCAGCCTTCAGACAGGGGTCTACGAGCAGTACTTC.

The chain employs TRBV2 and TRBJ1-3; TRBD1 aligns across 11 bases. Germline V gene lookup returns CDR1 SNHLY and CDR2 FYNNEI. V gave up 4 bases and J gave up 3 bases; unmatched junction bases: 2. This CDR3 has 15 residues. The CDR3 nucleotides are TGTGCCAGCAGTGGGACAGGGGGCGGTGGAAACACCATATATTTT. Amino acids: CASSGTGGGGNTIYF. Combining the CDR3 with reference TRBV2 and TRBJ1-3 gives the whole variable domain EPEVTQTPSHQVTQMGQEVILRCVPISNHLYFYWYRQILGQKVEFLVSFYNNEISEKSEIFDDQFSVERPDGSNFTLKIRSTKLEDSAMYFCASSGTGGGGNTIYFGEGSWLTVV.

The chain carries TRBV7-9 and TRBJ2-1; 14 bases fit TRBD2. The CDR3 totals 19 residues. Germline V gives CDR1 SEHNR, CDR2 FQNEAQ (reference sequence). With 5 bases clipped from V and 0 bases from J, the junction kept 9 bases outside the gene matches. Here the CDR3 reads CASSPRFGTSGSSYNEQFF. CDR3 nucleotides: TGTGCCAGCAGCCCACGTTTTGGGACTAGCGGGAGCTCCTACAATGAGCAGTTCTTC.

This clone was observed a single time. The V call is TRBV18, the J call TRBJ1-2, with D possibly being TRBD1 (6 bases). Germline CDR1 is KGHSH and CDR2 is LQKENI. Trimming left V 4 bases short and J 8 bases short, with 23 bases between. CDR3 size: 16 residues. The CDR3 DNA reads TGTGCCAGCTCACAGTCCCCATCGACAGGCCCTGGAGGCTACACCTTC. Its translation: CASSQSPSTGPGGYTF.

This chain's CDR3 is CASRPTTGNYEQYF. As DNA, the CDR3 is TGTGCCAGCAGGCCAACCACAGGGAACTACGAGCAGTACTTC. The rearrangement joins TRBV7-9 to TRBJ2-7, with D perhaps matching TRBD1 (6 bases). CDR1 and CDR2 from the germline V gene are SEHNR and FQNEAQ (reference sequence). Trimming cost V 6 bases and J 3 bases, with 15 bases left between them. The CDR3 covers 14 residues.

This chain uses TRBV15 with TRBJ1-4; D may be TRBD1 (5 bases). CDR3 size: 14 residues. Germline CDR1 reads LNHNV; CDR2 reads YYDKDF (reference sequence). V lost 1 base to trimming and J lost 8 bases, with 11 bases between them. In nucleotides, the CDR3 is TGTGCCACCAGCAGAGCCGGGACTTACGAAAAACTGTTTTTT. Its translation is CATSRAGTYEKLFF.

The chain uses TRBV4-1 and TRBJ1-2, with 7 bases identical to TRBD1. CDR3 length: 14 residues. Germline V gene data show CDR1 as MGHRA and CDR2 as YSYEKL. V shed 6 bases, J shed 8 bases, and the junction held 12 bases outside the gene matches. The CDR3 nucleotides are TGCGCCAGCAGTCTCCTCGACAGGGAAGGCGGCTACACCTTC. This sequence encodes CASSLLDREGGYTF.

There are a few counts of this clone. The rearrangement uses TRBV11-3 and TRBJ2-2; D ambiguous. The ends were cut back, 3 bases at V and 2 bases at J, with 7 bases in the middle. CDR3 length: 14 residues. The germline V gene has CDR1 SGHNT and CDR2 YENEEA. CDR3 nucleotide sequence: TGTGCCAGCAGCTTTACGAGAAACACCGGGGAGCTGTTTTTT. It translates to CASSFTRNTGELFF.

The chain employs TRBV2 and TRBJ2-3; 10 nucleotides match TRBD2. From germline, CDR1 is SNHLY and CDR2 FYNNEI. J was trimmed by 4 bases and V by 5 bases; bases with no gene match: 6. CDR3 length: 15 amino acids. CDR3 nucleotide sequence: TGTGCCAGCAGTTACCCTAGCGGGAGCGCAGATACGCAGTATTTT. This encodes CASSYPSGSADTQYF.

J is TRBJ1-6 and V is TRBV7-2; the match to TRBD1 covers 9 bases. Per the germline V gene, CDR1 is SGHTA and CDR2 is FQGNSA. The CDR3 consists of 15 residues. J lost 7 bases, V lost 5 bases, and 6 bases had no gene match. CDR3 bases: TGTGCCAGCAGCACCCGGGACAGGGTGAATTCACCCCTCCACTTT. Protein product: CASSTRDRVNSPLHF.

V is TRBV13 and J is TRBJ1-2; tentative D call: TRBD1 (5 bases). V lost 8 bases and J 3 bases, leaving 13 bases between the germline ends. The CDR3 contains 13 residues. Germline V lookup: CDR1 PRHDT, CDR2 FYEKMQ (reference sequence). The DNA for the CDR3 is TGTGCCAGCCTACAAAGGGGCGACTATGGCTACACCTTC. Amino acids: CASLQRGDYGYTF.

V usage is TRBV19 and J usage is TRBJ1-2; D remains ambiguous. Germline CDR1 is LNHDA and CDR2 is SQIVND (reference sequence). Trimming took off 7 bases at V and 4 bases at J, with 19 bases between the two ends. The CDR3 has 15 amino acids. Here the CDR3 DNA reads TGTGCCAGTATGCCCAATGGCGGCGACCTCTATGGCTACACCTTC. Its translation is CASMPNGGDLYGYTF.

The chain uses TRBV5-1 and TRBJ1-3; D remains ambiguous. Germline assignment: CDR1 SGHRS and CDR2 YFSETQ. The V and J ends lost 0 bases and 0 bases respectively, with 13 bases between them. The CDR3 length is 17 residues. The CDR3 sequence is CASSLVPNSFSGNTIYF. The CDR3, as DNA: TGCGCCAGCAGCTTGGTCCCTAACAGTTTCTCTGGAAACACCATATATTTT.